Below are 16 T cell receptor beta chains sequenced from a single sample in a study of PD-L1 blockade in urothelial cancer. Time point here: pretreatment peripheral blood. The data were produced by immunoSEQ multiplex PCR, yet TCRdb's version contains in-frame clones alone and is incomplete. The sample includes some 53,000 clones, approximately 72% of them seen just once. The specimen comprised PBMCs, sampled around atezolizumab (anti-PD-L1) treatment. Source of these receptors: an older man with urothelial cancer.

V usage is TRBV18 and J usage is TRBJ1-6; D is unresolved. The germline V gene encodes CDR1 KGHSH and CDR2 LQKENI. This CDR3 is built from 15 residues. Deletions cut 2 bases from V and 0 bases from J, with 5 bases between. The CDR3 protein is CASSPRSSYNSPLHF. Here the CDR3 DNA reads TGTGCCAGCTCACCAAGGAGCTCCTATAATTCACCCCTCCACTTT.

The CDR3 DNA follows: TGTGCCAGCTCCCCGGGGGGCCCGACCTACGAGCAGTACTTC. It yields the protein CASSPGGPTYEQYF. The chain joins TRBV18 to TRBJ2-7, with D tentatively TRBD2 (7 bases). V lost 6 bases, J lost 2 bases, and 14 bases lay in between. The CDR3 consists of 14 residues. Germline lookup yields CDR1 KGHSH and CDR2 LQKENI.

The J gene is TRBJ1-2, the V gene TRBV28; the D gene is possibly TRBD1 (6 bases). This CDR3 comprises 14 residues. Germline V gene sequence: CDR1 MDHEN, CDR2 SYDVKM. V lost 3 bases to trimming and J lost 8 bases, with 16 bases between them. This CDR3 reads CASSFGLGAQGYTF. The CDR3 nucleotides are TGTGCCAGCAGTTTTGGTCTGGGGGCCCAGGGCTACACCTTC.

The chain is built from TRBV7-2 and TRBJ2-3; D perhaps matches TRBD2 (5 bases). This CDR3 has 15 amino acids. Trimming removed 5 bases at V and 6 bases at J, with 18 bases between. Germline V lookup: CDR1 SGHTA, CDR2 FQGNSA. CDR3 region: CASSLNVLAGDTQYF. The CDR3 coding sequence is TGTGCCAGCAGCCTAAACGTGCTAGCCGGGGATACGCAGTATTTT.

The chain is built from TRBV19 and TRBJ2-2, with a possible D match to TRBD2 (6 bases). Trimming removed 10 bases at V and 0 bases at J, with 12 bases between. CDR1 LNHDA and CDR2 SQIVND come from the germline V gene (reference sequence). The CDR3 runs 14 residues. CDR3 in DNA: TGTGCCACTTCGCGCGGGGCGAACACCGGGGAGCTGTTTTTT. Translating it yields CATSRGANTGELFF.

This chain joins TRBV5-1 and TRBJ2-1; 9 bases match TRBD2. This CDR3 is built from 18 residues. V gave up 5 bases and J gave up 2 bases; unmatched junction bases: 14. The germline gives CDR1 SGHRS, CDR2 YFSETQ. CDR3 amino acids: CASRNSGGREGPYNEQFF. As DNA, the CDR3 is TGCGCCAGCAGAAATAGCGGTGGGCGGGAGGGCCCCTACAATGAGCAGTTCTTC.

The chain has TRBV5-5 and TRBJ2-1, with a tentative D call TRBD2 (6 bases). V was trimmed by 0 bases and J by 0 bases, leaving 10 bases between them. The V gene's germline CDR1 is SGHKS and CDR2 YYEKEE (reference sequence). The CDR3 is 16 amino acids. The CDR3 bases are TGTGCCAGCAGCTTGGCCCCGACTAGCTCCTACAATGAGCAGTTCTTC. This translates into CASSLAPTSSYNEQFF. The variable domain in full, completed from reference TRBV5-5 and TRBJ2-1, reads DAGVTQSPTHLIKTRGQQVTLRCSPISGHKSVSWYQQVLGQGPQFIFQYYEKEERGRGNFPDRFSARQFPNYSSELNVNALLLGDSALYLCASSLAPTSSYNEQFFGPGTRLTVL.

The chain has TRBV5-1 and TRBJ2-5, with 12 bases lining up with TRBD1. Germline trimming cut 0 bases from V and 5 bases from J; bases unmatched to any gene: 2. This CDR3 contains 15 residues. Per the germline V gene, CDR1 is SGHRS and CDR2 is YFSETQ. The CDR3: CASSLAGQGAETQYF. As DNA, the CDR3 is TGCGCCAGCAGCTTGGCGGGACAGGGGGCGGAGACCCAGTACTTC.

The rearrangement uses TRBV6-1 and TRBJ1-1; TRBD1 might be the D (6 bases). This CDR3 is built from 13 residues. Between the trimmed V and J ends, which lost 6 bases and 6 bases, there was a span of 14 bases. Germline V gene lookup returns CDR1 MNHNS and CDR2 SASEGT. The CDR3: CASSSSGAPEAFF. The DNA of the CDR3 is TGTGCCAGCAGCTCCTCAGGGGCTCCTGAAGCTTTCTTT.

This chain links TRBV18 with TRBJ1-1; D perhaps matches TRBD1 (6 bases). CDR3 length: 15 amino acids. V lost 4 bases, J lost 1 base, and 13 bases lay in between. CDR1 is KGHSH, CDR2 LQKENI, per germline. CDR3 coding DNA: TGTGCCAGCTCACTGGACAGACTAAAGAACACTGAAGCTTTCTTT. Encoded protein: CASSLDRLKNTEAFF.

The table lists this clone with a count of one. This chain links TRBV6-6 with TRBJ2-5; 7 positions match TRBD1. The CDR3 spans 16 residues. Germline-derived CDR1 and CDR2 are MNHNY and SVGAGI (reference sequence). The ends lost 8 bases at V and 6 bases at J; junction bases unmatched: 18. The CDR3 sequence: CASSPTGDRVRKTQYF. The CDR3 DNA sequence: TGTGCCAGCTCCCCTACTGGCGACAGGGTGAGGAAGACCCAGTACTTC.

The V call is TRBV5-6, the J call TRBJ2-5; the match to TRBD2 covers 11 bases. CDR1 SGHDT and CDR2 YYEEEE come from the germline V gene. The V segment lost 2 bases and the J segment 5 bases; nucleotides outside the gene matches: 5. The CDR3 runs to 15 residues. The CDR3: CASSFSGGARETQYF. The CDR3 DNA sequence: TGTGCCAGCAGCTTTAGCGGGGGGGCCAGGGAGACCCAGTACTTC.

This chain connects TRBV9 to TRBJ1-4; D uncertain. The ends were cut back, 0 bases at V and 0 bases at J, with 9 bases in the middle. Per the germline V gene, CDR1 is SGDLS and CDR2 is YYNGEE. The CDR3 consists of 16 residues. The chain's CDR3 is CASSVGHSSTNEKLFF. The CDR3 DNA reads TGTGCCAGCAGCGTAGGGCACAGTTCAACTAATGAAAAACTGTTTTTT.

The chain is built from TRBV19 and TRBJ2-5, with TRBD1 as a possible D gene (7 bases). Germline CDR1 reads LNHDA; CDR2 reads SQIVND (reference sequence). This CDR3 is 17 amino acids long. V shed 3 bases and J shed 0 bases, with 17 bases lying between them. This CDR3 reads CASSIRGGTAYQETQYF. CDR3 bases: TGTGCCAGTAGTATCAGGGGCGGGACAGCTTACCAAGAGACCCAGTACTTC.

The chain couples TRBV5-1 to TRBJ2-7; 10 positions agree with TRBD1. V lost 7 bases and J lost 6; bases outside the gene matches: 7. Germline CDR1 reads SGHRS; CDR2 reads YFSETQ. CDR3 length equals 13 residues. CDR3 sequence: CASSGTGDREQYF. CDR3 DNA sequence: TGCGCCAGCTCCGGGACAGGGGATCGCGAGCAGTACTTC.

This clone was picked up a small number of times. The chain carries TRBV27 and TRBJ1-4, with D tentatively TRBD1 (6 bases). This CDR3 contains 15 residues. Trimming pared 6 bases from V and 5 bases from J, leaving 16 bases between. CDR1 is MNHEY, CDR2 SMNVEV, per germline (reference sequence). CDR3 in DNA: TGTGCCAGCAGGTCTTGGACAGACAAAAATGAAAAACTGTTTTTT. Amino acids: CASRSWTDKNEKLFF.